This is a list of T cell receptor beta chains from one sample in a study of blood T cell repertoires in COVID-19. Profiling relied on immunoSEQ multiplex PCR, and the TCRdb table lists in-frame clones only, not all of them. The top ten hold 1.5% to 2% of the sample, which has some 390,000 clones, nearly 90% seen once. The sample was PBMCs or T cells enriched from blood (not recorded which). The receptors shown here come from a woman aged 25 to 39 who had recovered from COVID-19. The conserved cysteine and the conserved F or W are not part of the CDR3 here. The D gene is left open where the match is weak. Clone size, where shown, is once, few, many, or a class for clones that have expanded.

clone size	D gene	J gene	V gene	CDR3 length	CDR3 protein
.	TRBD1	TRBJ2-1	TRBV4-1	13	ASSQVGQGNNEQF
once	.	TRBJ2-2	TRBV29-1	11	SVEVGLTGELF
.	.	TRBJ1-4	TRBV6-5	11	ASSYDSYEKLF
.	.	TRBJ2-3	TRBV19	10	ASSMSSDTQY
.	TRBD1	TRBJ1-6	TRBV25-1	16	ASSAPPDVRTGTSPLH
.	.	TRBJ2-4	TRBV11-2	14	ASSRDINWAKNIQY
.	.	TRBJ2-1	TRBV5-1	13	ASTLAPSTSYEQF
.	TRBD1	TRBJ1-3	TRBV30	11	AWSQGGGNTIY
.	.	TRBJ2-5	TRBV7-2	14	ASSLSPGVGQETQY
.	TRBD2	TRBJ2-1	TRBV28	15	ASRPAGGLGSYNEQF
.	TRBD2	TRBJ2-1	TRBV7-3	13	ASSSSGRFYNEQF
.	.	TRBJ1-5	TRBV6-2/TRBV6-3	15	ASSNGAARRGNQPQH
.	TRBD1	TRBJ1-5	TRBV27	13	ASSEQGASNQPQH
.	.	TRBJ2-1	TRBV5-6	13	ASSLATGVVHEQF
.	TRBD1	TRBJ2-5	TRBV19	14	ASSIVRTGGLETQY